Each of the 21 T cell receptor beta chains below was sequenced from the same sample in a study of blood T cells in healthy people across ages. With a J-beta primer mix and a sample-barcoded 5' primer, a second PCR ran about 6 to 11 cycles. TCRdb called the 5' RACE reads again in MiXCR, with one record for every CDR3 protein. The sample comprises approximately 830,000 distinct CDR3 sequences, 60% to 80% of which are singletons, and 25% to 30% rests with the top ten. The sample was blood. The receptors stem from a man younger than 40 in good health.

Here the CDR3 DNA reads TGCAGCGCCAGCCAGCCGAACACTGAAGCTTTCTTT. It translates to CSASQPNTEAFF. The V call is TRBV29-1, the J call TRBJ1-1; the D is unclear. From germline, CDR1 is SQVTM and CDR2 ANQGSEA. The CDR3 totals 12 residues. V was pared by 7 bases and J by 1 base, with 10 bases between.

In its sample, this clonotype was seen a few times. The genes are TRBV5-1 and TRBJ2-4, with D perhaps matching TRBD1 (6 bases). Gene TRBJ2-7 matches the end of the DNA better, so the J call may be wrong. The germline V gene encodes CDR1 SGHRS and CDR2 YFSETQ. The CDR3 totals 14 residues. The CDR3 bases are TGCGCCAGCAGCGACCAGGGGCCCCCCTACGAGCAGTACTTC. Protein: CASSDQGPPYEQYF.

The sample holds a few counts of this clonotype. This chain uses TRBV7-9 with TRBJ1-4, with D possibly being TRBD1 (6 bases). This CDR3 is 16 amino acids long. CDR1 and CDR2 (germline): SEHNR, FQNEAQ (reference sequence). The V end lost 5 bases, the J end lost 7 bases, and 20 bases lay between the germline ends. In DNA form, the CDR3 reads TGTGCCAGCAGCCTAACCGGACAGCTTGGAGGTGAAAAACTGTTTTTT. Its translation is CASSLTGQLGGEKLFF.

The gene calls are TRBV6-4 and TRBJ2-5; a weak D match, TRBD2 (5 bases). This CDR3 comprises 18 residues. Germline CDR1 and CDR2: MRHNA and SNTAGT. Trimming stripped 7 bases from V and 11 bases from J, with 35 bases between. The CDR3 DNA follows: TGTGCCAGCACGGCTTGGGGAATGGGAGAATCGAACAATGAGCGGCAGTACTTC. The encoded protein is CASTAWGMGESNNERQYF.

A word on this clonotype: The junction departs from germline at one end; a sequencing error may be responsible. The chain links TRBV13 to TRBJ1-2, with D hard to call. The germline gives CDR1 PRHDT, CDR2 FYEKMQ (reference sequence). The CDR3 runs 13 residues. The DNA of the CDR3 is TGTGCCAGCAGCTTCGGAAATAACCATGGCTACACCTTC. It specifies CASSFGNNHGYTF.

The chain recombines TRBV29-1 with TRBJ1-2; TRBD1 is a possible D gene (6 bases). The V end lost 4 bases, the J end lost 3 bases, and 12 bases lay between the germline ends. The CDR3 sequence is 13 residues long. Per germline, CDR1 SQVTM and CDR2 ANQGSEA. The CDR3, as DNA: TGCAGCGTTGTAGACGGGGGCGACTATGGCTACACCTTC. It codes for CSVVDGGDYGYTF.

The gene calls are TRBV28 and TRBJ2-7; D gene unclear. This CDR3 contains 15 residues. Trimming took off 4 bases at V and 6 bases at J, with 19 bases between the two ends. The V gene's germline CDR1 is MDHEN and CDR2 SYDVKM. CDR3 sequence (DNA): TGTGCCAGCAGTTCCGTGGACGGACCGTCTTTCGAGCAGTACTTC. Its translation is CASSSVDGPSFEQYF. Together with reference TRBV28 and TRBJ2-7, the CDR3 gives the full variable domain: DVKVTQSSRYLVKRTGEKVFLECVQDMDHENMFWYRQDPGLGLRLIYFSYDVKMKEKGDIPEGYSVSREKKERFSLILESASTNQTSMYLCASSSVDGPSFEQYFGPGTRLTVT.

A few counts support this clonotype. The chain carries TRBV15 and TRBJ2-6; D is uncertain. In germline, CDR1 is LNHNV, CDR2 YYDKDF (reference sequence). V was shortened by 5 bases and J by 0 bases, with 8 bases between the two germline ends. The CDR3 loop spans 15 amino acids. For the CDR3, the DNA is TGTGCCACCAGCGGAACAATCTCTGGGGCCAACGTCCTGACTTTC. Its translation: CATSGTISGANVLTF.

This clonotype has more than one count but fewer than ten. The chain employs TRBV15 and TRBJ2-4; weak D call: TRBD1 (5 bases). The J call is uncertain, as TRBJ2-7 better fits the DNA end. The CDR3 sequence is 13 residues long. The germline gives CDR1 LNHNV, CDR2 YYDKDF (reference sequence). This CDR3 is CATSIGHTYEQYF. CDR3 sequence (DNA): TGTGCCACCAGCATTGGACATACCTACGAGCAGTACTTC.

This rearrangement joins TRBV20-1 to TRBJ2-3, with D hard to call. Between the trimmed V and J ends, which lost 3 bases and 2 bases, there was a span of 12 bases. This CDR3 has 14 amino acids. Germline values: CDR1 DFQATT, CDR2 SNEGSKA (reference sequence). The CDR3 region is CSARAQLATDTQYF. As DNA, the CDR3 is TGCAGTGCTAGGGCGCAACTCGCCACAGATACGCAGTATTTT.

The CDR3 coding sequence is TGTGCCAGCGGCACCCCTGGGGGCTCCTACAATGAGCAGTTCTTC. Translating gives CASGTPGGSYNEQFF. The chain couples TRBV7-2 to TRBJ2-1, with D possibly being TRBD1 or TRBD2 (5 bases each). This CDR3 region has 15 residues. In germline, CDR1 is SGHTA, CDR2 FQGNSA. The V gene lost 8 bases and the J gene lost 0 bases, with 14 bases spanning the gap.

This chain links TRBV7-2 with TRBJ2-2; D possibly matches TRBD1 or TRBD2 (5 bases each). This CDR3 comprises 14 residues. Trimming removed 1 base from V and 7 bases from J, with 10 bases in between. Germline CDR1 is SGHTA and CDR2 is FQGNSA. As DNA, the CDR3 is TGTGCCAGCAGCTTAGAGGGGACGGGCGGGGAGCTGTTTTTT. It codes for CASSLEGTGGELFF.

In this sample, this clonotype turned up a few times. The chain uses TRBV29-1 and TRBJ2-1, with D perhaps TRBD1 (6 bases). CDR1 SQVTM and CDR2 ANQGSEA come from the germline V gene. V shed 6 bases and J shed 8 bases, with 11 bases lying between them. This CDR3 comprises 11 residues. Here the CDR3 reads CSVYRAHEQFF. The CDR3 coding sequence is TGCAGCGTGTACAGGGCGCATGAGCAGTTCTTC.

The rearrangement links TRBV7-2 to TRBJ2-5; D is ambiguous. The CDR3 totals 13 residues. V was cut by 1 base and J by 11 bases, with 14 bases left in between. Germline loops: CDR1 SGHTA, CDR2 FQGNSA. This chain's CDR3 is CASSLDVYNEQYF. The CDR3, as DNA: TGTGCCAGCAGCTTAGACGTCTACAATGAGCAGTACTTC. Complete variable domain (other parts from reference TRBV7-2 and TRBJ2-5): GAGVSQSPSNKVTEKGKDVELRCDPISGHTALYWYRQSLGQGLEFLIYFQGNSAPDKSGLPSDRFSAERTGGSVSTLTIQRTQQEDSAVYLCASSLDVYNEQYFGPGTRLLVL.

CDR3 coding DNA: TGTGCCAGCAGCCATGGACTAGCGGGGGTATACAATGAGCAGTTCTTC. Its translation: CASSHGLAGVYNEQFF. V gene TRBV7-3 combines with J gene TRBJ2-1, with TRBD2 identical over 13 bases. Germline assignment: CDR1 SGHTA and CDR2 FQGTGA. V was pared by 5 bases and J by 4 bases, with 5 bases of the junction left unmatched. The CDR3 loop spans 16 amino acids.

The rearrangement joins TRBV18 to TRBJ2-1, with D perhaps TRBD1 or TRBD2 (6 bases each). The V gene's germline CDR1 is KGHSH and CDR2 LQKENI. Trimming left V 6 bases short and J 0 bases short, with 15 bases between. The CDR3 length is 16 residues. The CDR3 nucleotides read TGTGCCAGCTCCCCGCGAGGGGGGTTCTCCTACAATGAGCAGTTCTTC. As protein: CASSPRGGFSYNEQFF.

This rearrangement joins TRBV30 to TRBJ1-5, with a possible D match to TRBD1 (6 bases). V lost 0 bases and J lost 7, with 13 bases in between. The length of the CDR3 is 14 residues. CDR1 and CDR2 (germline): GTSNPN, SVGIG (reference sequence). The CDR3 here is CAWSVGGSLQPQHF. For the CDR3, the DNA is TGTGCCTGGAGTGTAGGGGGATCCTTACAGCCCCAGCATTTT.

This clonotype came up a few times. The rearrangement links TRBV6-6 to TRBJ2-4; D is perhaps TRBD2 (6 bases). With the DNA end fitting TRBJ2-7 better, the J assignment may be wrong. Germline loops: CDR1 MNHNY, CDR2 SVGAGI (reference sequence). This CDR3 has 15 residues. The CDR3 protein is CASSYAGGGTYEQYF. Here the CDR3 DNA reads TGTGCCAGCAGTTACGCCGGGGGTGGGACCTACGAGCAGTACTTC.

In regard to this clonotype: Sequence at one end of the junction differs from germline and may be a read error. The chain has TRBV7-2 and TRBJ2-7, with no clear D. Germline CDR1 reads SGHTA; CDR2 reads FQGNSA. The CDR3 consists of 12 residues. DNA for the CDR3: TGTGCCAACAGCTTGAGTTCCTACGAGCAGTACTTC. This sequence encodes CANSLSSYEQYF.

A few counts support this clonotype. The chain uses TRBV15 and TRBJ2-5, with 7 positions matching TRBD1. The CDR3 is 14 amino acids. V was pared by 3 bases and J by 2 bases, with 3 bases of the junction left unmatched. Looked up from germline, CDR1 is LNHNV and CDR2 is YYDKDF (reference sequence). The CDR3 DNA follows: TGTGCCACCAGCAGGGACAGGCAACAAGAGACCCAGTACTTC. This encodes CATSRDRQQETQYF. Combining the CDR3 with reference TRBV15 and TRBJ2-5 gives the whole variable domain DAMVIQNPRYQVTQFGKPVTLSCSQTLNHNVMYWYQQKSSQAPKLLFHYYDKDFNNEADTPDNFQSRRPNTSFCFLDIRSPGLGDTAMYLCATSRDRQQETQYFGPGTRLLVL.

V and J are TRBV29-1 and TRBJ2-3; 8 bases agree with TRBD1. Germline V gives CDR1 SQVTM, CDR2 ANQGSEA. CDR3 size: 14 residues. Trimming at V came to 7 bases and at J to 4 bases, leaving 10 bases not matched to a gene. The CDR3 nucleotides read TGCAGCGCCGGAGGCGCAGGGGGCCCAGATACGCAGTATTTT. Amino acid sequence: CSAGGAGGPDTQYF.